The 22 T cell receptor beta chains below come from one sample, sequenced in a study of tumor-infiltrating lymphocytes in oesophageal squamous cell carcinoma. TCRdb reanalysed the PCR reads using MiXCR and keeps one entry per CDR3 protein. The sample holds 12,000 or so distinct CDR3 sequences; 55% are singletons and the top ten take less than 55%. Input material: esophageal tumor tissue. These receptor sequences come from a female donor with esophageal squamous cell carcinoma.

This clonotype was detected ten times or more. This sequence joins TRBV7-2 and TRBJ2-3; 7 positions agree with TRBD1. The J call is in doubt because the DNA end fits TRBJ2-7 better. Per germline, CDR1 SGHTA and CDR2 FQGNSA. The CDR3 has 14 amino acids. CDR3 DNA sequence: TGTGCCAGCAGCCGGGACAGAATTTCCGACGAGCAGTACTTC. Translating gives CASSRDRISDEQYF.

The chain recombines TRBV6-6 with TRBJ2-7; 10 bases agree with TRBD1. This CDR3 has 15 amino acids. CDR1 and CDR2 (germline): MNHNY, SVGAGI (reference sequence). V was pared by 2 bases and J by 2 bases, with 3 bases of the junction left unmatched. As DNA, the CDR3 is TGTGCCAGCAGTTACCCCGGGACAGGGGCCTACGAGCAGTACTTC. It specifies CASSYPGTGAYEQYF.

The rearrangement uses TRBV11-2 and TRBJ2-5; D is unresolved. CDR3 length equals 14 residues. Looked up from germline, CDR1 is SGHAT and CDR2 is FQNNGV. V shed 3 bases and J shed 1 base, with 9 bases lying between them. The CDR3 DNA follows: TGTGCCAGCAGCTTTGGACCGAGCCAAGAGACCCAGTACTTC. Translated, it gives CASSFGPSQETQYF. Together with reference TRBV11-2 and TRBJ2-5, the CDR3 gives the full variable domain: EAGVAQSPRYKIIEKRQSVAFWCNPISGHATLYWYQQILGQGPKLLIQFQNNGVVDDSQLPKDRFSAERLKGVDSTLKIQPAKLEDSAVYLCASSFGPSQETQYFGPGTRLLVL.

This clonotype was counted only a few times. CDR3 nucleotide sequence: TGTGCCAGCAGCTTAGGGGGGAGTAGGAATGAGCAGTTCTTC. Translated, it gives CASSLGGSRNEQFF. The chain combines TRBV7-6 with TRBJ2-1; D could derive from TRBD1 or TRBD2 (5 bases each). The germline V gene encodes CDR1 SGHVS and CDR2 FNYEAQ. Trimming removed 1 base from V and 7 bases from J, with 11 bases in between. This CDR3 is 14 amino acids long.

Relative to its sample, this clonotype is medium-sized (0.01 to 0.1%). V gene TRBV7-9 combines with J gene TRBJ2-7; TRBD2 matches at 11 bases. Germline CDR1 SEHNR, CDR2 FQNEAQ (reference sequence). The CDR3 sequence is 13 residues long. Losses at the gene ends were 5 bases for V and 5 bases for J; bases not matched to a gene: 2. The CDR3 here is CASSQGLADEQYF. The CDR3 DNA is TGTGCCAGCAGCCAGGGACTAGCGGACGAGCAGTACTTC. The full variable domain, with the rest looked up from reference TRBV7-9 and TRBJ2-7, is DTGVSQNPRHKITKRGQNVTFRCDPISEHNRLYWYRQTLGQGPEFLTYFQNEAQLEKSRLLSDRFSAERPKGSFSTLEIQRTEQGDSAMYLCASSQGLADEQYFGPGTRLTVT.

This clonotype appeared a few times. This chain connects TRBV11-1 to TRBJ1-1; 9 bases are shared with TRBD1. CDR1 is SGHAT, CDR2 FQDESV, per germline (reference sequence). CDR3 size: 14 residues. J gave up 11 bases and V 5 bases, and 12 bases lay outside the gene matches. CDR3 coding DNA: TGTGCCAGCAGCCCTGAAGGGACAGGGTCCGACGCTTTCTTT. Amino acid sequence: CASSPEGTGSDAFF.

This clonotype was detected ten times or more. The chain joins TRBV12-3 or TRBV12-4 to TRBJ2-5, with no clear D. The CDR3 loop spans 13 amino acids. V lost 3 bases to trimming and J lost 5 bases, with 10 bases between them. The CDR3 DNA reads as TGTGCCAGCAGTTTCCGTGCGGAGGAGACCCAGTACTTC. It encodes CASSFRAEETQYF.

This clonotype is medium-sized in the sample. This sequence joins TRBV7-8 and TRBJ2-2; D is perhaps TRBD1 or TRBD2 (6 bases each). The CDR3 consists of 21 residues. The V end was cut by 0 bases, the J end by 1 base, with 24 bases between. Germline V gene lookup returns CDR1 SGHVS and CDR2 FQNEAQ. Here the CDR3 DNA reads TGTGCCAGCAGCTTAGCGCGGCGGAGGGGCAGGACAGAAAAGAACACCGGGGAGCTGTTTTTT. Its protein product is CASSLARRRGRTEKNTGELFF.

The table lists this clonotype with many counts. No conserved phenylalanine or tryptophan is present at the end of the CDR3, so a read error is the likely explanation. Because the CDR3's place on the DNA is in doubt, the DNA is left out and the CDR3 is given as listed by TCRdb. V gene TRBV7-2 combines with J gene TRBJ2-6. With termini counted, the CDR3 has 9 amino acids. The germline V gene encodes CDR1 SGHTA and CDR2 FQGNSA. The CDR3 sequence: CASSLDGST.

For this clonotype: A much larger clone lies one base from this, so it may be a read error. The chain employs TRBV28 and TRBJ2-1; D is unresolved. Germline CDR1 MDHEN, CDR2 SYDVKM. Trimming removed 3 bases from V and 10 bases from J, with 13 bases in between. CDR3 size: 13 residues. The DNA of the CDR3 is TGTGCCAGCAGTTTTGACCGCTACTACGAGCAGTTCTTC. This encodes CASSFDRYYEQFF.

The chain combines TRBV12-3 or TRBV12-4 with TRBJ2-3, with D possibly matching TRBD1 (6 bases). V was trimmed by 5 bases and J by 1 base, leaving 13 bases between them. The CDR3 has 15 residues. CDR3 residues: CASSRRGLGTDTQYF. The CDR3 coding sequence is TGTGCCAGCAGTCGCAGGGGTCTTGGCACAGATACGCAGTATTTT.

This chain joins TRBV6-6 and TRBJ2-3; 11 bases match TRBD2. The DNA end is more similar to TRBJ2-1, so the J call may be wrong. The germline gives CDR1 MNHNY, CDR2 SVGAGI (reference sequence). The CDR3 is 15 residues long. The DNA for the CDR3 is TGTGCCAGCAGTTGGGGACTAGCGGACTACAATGAGCAGTTCTTC. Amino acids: CASSWGLADYNEQFF.

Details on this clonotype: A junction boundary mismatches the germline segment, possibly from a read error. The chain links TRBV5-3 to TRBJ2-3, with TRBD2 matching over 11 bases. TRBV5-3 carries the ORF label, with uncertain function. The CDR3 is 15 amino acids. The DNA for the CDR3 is TGTGCCAGCAGCTCATTAGCGGGAGGGCCGGATACGCAGTATTTT. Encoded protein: CASSSLAGGPDTQYF.

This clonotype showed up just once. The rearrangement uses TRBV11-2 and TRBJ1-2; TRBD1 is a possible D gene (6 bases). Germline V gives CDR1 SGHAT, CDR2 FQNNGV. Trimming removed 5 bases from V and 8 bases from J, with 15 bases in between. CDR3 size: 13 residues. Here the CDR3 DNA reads TGTGCCAGCAGCCCCATGTCAGGGGACGGCTACACCTTC. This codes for CASSPMSGDGYTF. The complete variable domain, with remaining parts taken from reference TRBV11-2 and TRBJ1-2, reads EAGVAQSPRYKIIEKRQSVAFWCNPISGHATLYWYQQILGQGPKLLIQFQNNGVVDDSQLPKDRFSAERLKGVDSTLKIQPAKLEDSAVYLCASSPMSGDGYTFGSGTRLTVV.

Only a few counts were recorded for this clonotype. DNA of the CDR3: TGCAGCGTGGGGACAGGGGGCACAGATACGCAGTATTTT. Translated: CSVGTGGTDTQYF. The chain joins TRBV29-1 to TRBJ2-3; 10 bases map to TRBD1. This CDR3 is built from 13 residues. Germline CDR1 SQVTM, CDR2 ANQGSEA. The ends lost 6 bases at V and 1 base at J; junction bases unmatched: 1.

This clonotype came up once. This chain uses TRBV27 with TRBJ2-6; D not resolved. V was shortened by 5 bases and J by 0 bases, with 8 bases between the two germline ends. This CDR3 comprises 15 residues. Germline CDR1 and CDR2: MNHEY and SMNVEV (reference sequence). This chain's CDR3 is CASSPRYSGANVLTF. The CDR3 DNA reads TGTGCCAGCAGTCCACGGTACTCTGGGGCCAACGTCCTGACTTTC.

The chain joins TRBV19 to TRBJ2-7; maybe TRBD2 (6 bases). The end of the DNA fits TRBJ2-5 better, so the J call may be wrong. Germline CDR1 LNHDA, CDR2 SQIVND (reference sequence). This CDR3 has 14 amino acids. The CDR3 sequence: CASSILLEGTTQYF. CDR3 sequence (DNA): TGTGCCAGTAGTATTTTACTGGAGGGAACGACCCAGTACTTC.

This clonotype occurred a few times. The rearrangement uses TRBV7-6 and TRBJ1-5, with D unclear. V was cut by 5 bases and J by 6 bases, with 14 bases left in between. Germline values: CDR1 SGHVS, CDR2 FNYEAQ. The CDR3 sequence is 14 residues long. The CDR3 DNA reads TGTGCCAGCAGCCCGAGTGGGGTCGGTCAGCCCCAGCATTTT. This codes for CASSPSGVGQPQHF.

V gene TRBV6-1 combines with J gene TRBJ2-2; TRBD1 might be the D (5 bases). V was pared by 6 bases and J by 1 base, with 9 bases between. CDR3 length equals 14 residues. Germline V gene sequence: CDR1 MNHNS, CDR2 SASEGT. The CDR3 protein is CASSRTMNTGELFF. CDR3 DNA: TGTGCCAGCAGCAGGACAATGAACACCGGGGAGCTGTTTTTT.

The CDR3 reads CASSLKGLVYNEQYF. The CDR3 region has the DNA TGTGCCAGCAGTTTAAAGGGACTAGTCTACAATGAGCAGTACTTC. V is TRBV27 and J is TRBJ2-1; the match to TRBD2 covers 8 bases. The end of the DNA aligns better with TRBJ2-7, so the J call may be wrong. Per the germline V gene, CDR1 is MNHEY and CDR2 is SMNVEV (reference sequence). The CDR3 runs to 15 residues.

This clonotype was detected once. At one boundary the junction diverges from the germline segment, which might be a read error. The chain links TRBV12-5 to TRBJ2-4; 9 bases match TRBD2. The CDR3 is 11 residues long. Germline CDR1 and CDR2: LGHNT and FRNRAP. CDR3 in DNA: TGTGCTAGTGGTTCACGCGGGGGGGCGTCCTTC. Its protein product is CASGSRGGASF.

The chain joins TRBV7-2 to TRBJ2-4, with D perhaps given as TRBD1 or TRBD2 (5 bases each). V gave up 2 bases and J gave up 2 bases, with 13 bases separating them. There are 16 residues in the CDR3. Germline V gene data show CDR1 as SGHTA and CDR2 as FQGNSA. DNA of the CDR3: TGTGCCAGCAGCTTAACGGGGCAAAGCACCAAAAACATTCAGTACTTC. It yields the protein CASSLTGQSTKNIQYF.